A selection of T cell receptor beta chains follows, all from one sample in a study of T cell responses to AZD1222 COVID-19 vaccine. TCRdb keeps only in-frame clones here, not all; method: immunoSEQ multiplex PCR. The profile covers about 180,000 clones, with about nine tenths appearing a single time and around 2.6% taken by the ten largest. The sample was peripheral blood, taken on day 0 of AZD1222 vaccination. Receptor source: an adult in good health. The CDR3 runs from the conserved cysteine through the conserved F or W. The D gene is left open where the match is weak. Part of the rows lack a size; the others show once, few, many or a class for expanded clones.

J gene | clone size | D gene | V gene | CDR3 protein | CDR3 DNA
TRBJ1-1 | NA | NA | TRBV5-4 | CASSLAKGTMNTEAFF | TGTGCCAGCAGCTTGGCCAAGGGCACTATGAACACTGAAGCTTTCTTT
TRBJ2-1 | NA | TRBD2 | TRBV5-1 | CASSPTPGISSGMDEQFF | TGCGCCAGCAGCCCAACCCCAGGCATCTCTAGCGGGATGGATGAGCAGTTCTTC
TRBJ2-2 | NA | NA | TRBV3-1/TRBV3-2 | CASSSRQPPGELFF | TGTGCCAGCAGCTCCCGACAGCCCCCCGGGGAGCTGTTTTTT
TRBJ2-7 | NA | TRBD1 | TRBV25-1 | CASSGDSYEQYF | TGTGCCAGCAGCGGGGACAGCTACGAGCAGTACTTC
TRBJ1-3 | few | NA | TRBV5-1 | CASRAVWGAGNTIYF | TGCGCCAGCAGAGCGGTGTGGGGGGCTGGAAACACCATATATTTT
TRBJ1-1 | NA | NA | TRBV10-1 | CASRLTRAPNTEAFF | TGCGCCAGCAGACTTACCCGGGCTCCGAACACTGAAGCTTTCTTT
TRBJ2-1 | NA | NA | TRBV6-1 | CASSEVVTGRDEQFF | TGTGCCAGCAGTGAAGTTGTAACGGGAAGGGATGAGCAGTTCTTC
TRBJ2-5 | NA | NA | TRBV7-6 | CASSLDRPRAGRETQYF | TGTGCCAGCAGCTTAGATCGACCCAGGGCGGGACGGGAGACCCAGTACTTC
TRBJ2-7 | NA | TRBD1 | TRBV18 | CASSPRTGSAYEQYF | TGTGCCAGCTCACCACGGACAGGGTCAGCCTACGAGCAGTACTTC
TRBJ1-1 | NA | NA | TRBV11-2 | CASSPDTGAFEAFF | TGTGCCAGCAGCCCCGACACCGGCGCCTTTGAAGCTTTCTTT
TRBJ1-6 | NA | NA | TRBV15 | CATSRDGMDSGSPLHF | TGTGCCACCAGCAGAGATGGGATGGACAGTGGTTCACCCCTCCACTTT
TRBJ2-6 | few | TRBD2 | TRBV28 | CASTAGGRAGANVLTF | TGTGCCAGCACCGCGGGGGGCAGGGCCGGGGCCAACGTCCTGACTTTC
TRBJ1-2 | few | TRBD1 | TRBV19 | CASRDRGSRGYGYTF | TGTGCCAGCCGGGACAGGGGGAGTCGGGGCTATGGCTACACCTTC
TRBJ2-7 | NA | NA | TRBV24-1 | CATSDSGKYF | TGTGCCACCAGTGATTCAGGTAAGTACTTC
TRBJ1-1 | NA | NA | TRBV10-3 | CAITATIGTEAFF | TGTGCCATCACTGCCACAATAGGGACTGAAGCTTTCTTT
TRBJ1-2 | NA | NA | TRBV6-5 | CAIIGIYGYTF | TGTGCCATAATCGGGATTTATGGCTACACCTTC
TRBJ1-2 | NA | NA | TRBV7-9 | CASRGYGYTF | TGTGCCAGCAGGGGCTATGGCTACACCTTC
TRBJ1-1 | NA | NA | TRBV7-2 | CASSRGARTEAFF | TGTGCCAGCAGCAGGGGCGCAAGGACTGAAGCTTTCTTT
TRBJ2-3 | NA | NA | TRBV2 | CASSDFGGATDTQYF | TGTGCCAGCAGTGATTTCGGGGGCGCGACAGATACGCAGTATTTT
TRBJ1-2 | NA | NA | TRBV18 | CASSPGTNYGYTF | TGTGCCAGCTCACCCGGAACTAACTATGGCTACACCTTC
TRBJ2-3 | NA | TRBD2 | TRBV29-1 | CSVEKASGPTDTQYF | TGCAGCGTTGAAAAGGCTAGCGGACCCACAGATACGCAGTATTTT
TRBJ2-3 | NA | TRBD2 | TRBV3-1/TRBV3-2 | CASSQDKWAGAIDTQYF | TGTGCCAGCAGCCAAGATAAGTGGGCGGGAGCAATAGATACGCAGTATTTT
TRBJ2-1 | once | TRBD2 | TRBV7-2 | CASSRGLAGTSSQHEQFF | TGTGCCAGCAGCCGGGGACTAGCGGGAACCTCGAGCCAACATGAGCAGTTCTTC
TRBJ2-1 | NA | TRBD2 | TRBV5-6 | CASSLDGRGDEQFF | TGTGCCAGCAGCTTGGACGGGAGGGGCGATGAGCAGTTCTTC
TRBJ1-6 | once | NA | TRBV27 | CASRVQGLYNSPLHF | TGTGCCAGCAGAGTCCAGGGCCTCTATAATTCACCCCTCCACTTT
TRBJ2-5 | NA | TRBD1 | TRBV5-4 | CASSHRPPRTGKETQYF | TGTGCCAGCAGCCATCGCCCCCCCCGGACAGGGAAAGAGACCCAGTACTTC
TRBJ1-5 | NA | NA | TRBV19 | CASRNGQNQPQHF | TGTGCCAGTAGGAATGGACAGAATCAGCCCCAGCATTTT
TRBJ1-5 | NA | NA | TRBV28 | CASSLGHPGNQPQHF | TGTGCCAGCAGTTTGGGTCACCCGGGCAATCAGCCCCAGCATTTT
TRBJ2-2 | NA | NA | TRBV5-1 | CASSLGGTNTGELFF | TGCGCCAGCAGCTTGGGGGGAACGAACACCGGGGAGCTGTTTTTT
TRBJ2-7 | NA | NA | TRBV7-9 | CASSLSPGEQYF | TGTGCCAGCAGCTTAAGTCCGGGGGAGCAGTACTTC
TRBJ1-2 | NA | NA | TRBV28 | CASSLAGTTNYGYTF | TGTGCCAGCAGTTTGGCGGGCACTACTAACTATGGCTACACCTTC
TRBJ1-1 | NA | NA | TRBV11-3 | CASSHDENTEAFF | TGTGCCAGCAGCCACGATGAGAACACTGAAGCTTTCTTT
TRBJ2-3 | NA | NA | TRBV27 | CASSYGGGGGLGF | TGTGCCAGCAGTTACGGGGGTGGGGGCGGACTCGGGTTT